Included here is one T cell receptor beta chain sequence, with context. The CDR3 length is 13 residues. V was cut by 5 bases and J by 4 bases, with 11 bases left in between. Germline assignment: CDR1 LGHDT and CDR2 YNNKEL (reference sequence). Original data processing: Amplification from reference gene primers served as the basis for estimated nucleated cell counts. Data came from immunoSEQ multiplex PCR; TCRdb stores just in-frame clones and leaves some out. V, J and clone size are taken as reported in that table, and D and trimming were inferred from the DNA itself. The sample gives roughly 180,000 clones, approximately 85% of which show up once; 5.4% is in the top ten. Seattle's enrolled individuals joined amid active infection and were then monitored longitudinally. This record comes from a study of blood T cell repertoires in COVID-19. Overall study context: PBMCs, B-cell-depleted T cells, or T cells provided the cDNA or gDNA that made up the material.

The sequence was collected from a woman in her forties or fifties with COVID-19, enrolled during active disease. The rearrangement uses TRBV3-1 (or the pseudogene TRBV3-2) and TRBJ1-1, with a possible D match to TRBD1 (5 bases). The sequenced material came from peripheral blood. CDR3 in amino acids: CASSLQASTEAFF. CDR3 DNA sequence: TGTGCCAGCAGCTTACAGGCCAGCACTGAAGCTTTCTTT.